Sequencing of this T cell receptor (beta chain) was carried out in a study of blood T cell repertoires in COVID-19 (dated by TCRdb to 2018 to 2021). Regarding the study in general: Samples from collaborators originated in the United States, Italy and Spain and spanned both the acute and convalescent phases of COVID-19. The samples were drawn from the first 160 participants of the ongoing ImmuneRACE study and from some 1,300 subjects provided by 6 global collaborators. The prospective study material was composed of cDNA or gDNA derived from T cells, B-cell-depleted T cells, or PBMCs. The dataset comprised deeply sampled blood TCRbeta repertoires from subjects exposed to, actively infected with, or recovered from COVID-19. The repertoires were released in a freely available public database intended as a resource for research on the immune response to SARS-CoV-2. The sample metadata nearly always contained a de-identified subject ID, COVID-19 status, age in years and sex. Where available, HLA class I and class II types were obtained from metadata supplied by the sample provider rather than from assay-based typing.

TCRbeta CDR3 regions were amplified from genomic DNA using the immunoSEQ Assay, a bias-controlled multiplex PCR. Processing in the source paper ran as follows. The number of nucleated cells in each sample was estimated from the amplification of reference gene primers within the assay. To quantify the absolute abundance of each unique TCRbeta CDR3 rearrangement, sequence reads were collapsed and filtered. For each sample, productive Simpson clonality was calculated as the square root of Simpson's diversity index over productive rearrangements. TCRdb stores this immuneACCESS table with in-frame sequences only. Part of the clones is absent; in the studies checked, under half of the shortfall reflects unresolved V genes, and no reason is known for the rest. D and trimming come from the DNA, and the V and J calls and clone size come from that table. Counted in this sample were under 300,000 clones; about 82% of them appeared once. In total, the top ten clones hold 9% to 15% of the sample.

Results the study describes overall, beyond this receptor: How much clinical and demographic metadata was included differed by source and by participant, and the metadata was provided uncurated.

Whole blood was collected in K2EDTA tubes by collaborating institutions according to the institutions' own protocols. For TCRbeta analysis, collaborator samples were shipped as frozen whole blood, as isolated PBMCs, or as DNA extracted from either sample type. Points on this clone: It has no known antigen specificity. The sample holds no much larger clone one base away, and base qualities are not on file.

Measured from the cysteine to the phenylalanine, the CDR3 is 16 residues long. Of all the DNA, just the CDR3 is kept, 48 bases in frame from base 1. Trimming accounts for 0 bases at V and 3 bases at J, while the number of junction bases matched to no gene is 5. CDR1 and CDR2 were assigned from the germline V gene as SGHRS and YFSETQ. The clonotype originates from an older man with acute or convalescent COVID-19. The sequencing sample was made of peripheral blood. The rearranged chain carries TRBV5-1 and TRBJ2-7; TRBD2 agrees with 11 junctional bases. The base sequence is TGCGCCAGCAGCTTGGAAGGGACTAGCGGTTACTACGAGCAGTACTTC. Its protein reads: CASSLEGTSGYYEQYF. The full variable domain, completed from the reference TRBV5-1 and TRBJ2-7 proteins outside the CDR3, reads KAGVTQTPRYLIKTRGQQVTLSCSPISGHRSVSWYQQTPGQGLQFLFEYFSETQRNKGNFPGRFSGRQFSNSRSEMNVSTLELGDSALYLCASSLEGTSGYYEQYFGPGTRLTVT.